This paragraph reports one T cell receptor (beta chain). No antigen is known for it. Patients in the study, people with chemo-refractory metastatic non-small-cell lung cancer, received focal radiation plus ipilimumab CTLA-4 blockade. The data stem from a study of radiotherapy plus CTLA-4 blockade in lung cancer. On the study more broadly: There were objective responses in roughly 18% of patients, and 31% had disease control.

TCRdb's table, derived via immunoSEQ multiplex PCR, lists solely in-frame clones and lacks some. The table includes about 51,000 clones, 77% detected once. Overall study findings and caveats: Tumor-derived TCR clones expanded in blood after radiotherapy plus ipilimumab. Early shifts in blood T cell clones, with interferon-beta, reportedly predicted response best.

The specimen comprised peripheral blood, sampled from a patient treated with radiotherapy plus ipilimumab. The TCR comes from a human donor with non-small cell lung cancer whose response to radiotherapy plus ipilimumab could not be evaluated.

The CDR3 loop is CASSYSGTGAPQPQHF. The CDR3 nucleotides are TGTGCCAGCAGTTACTCCGGGACAGGGGCCCCCCAGCCCCAGCATTTT. This sequence joins TRBV2 and TRBJ1-5; 10 bases agree with TRBD1. The ends lost 5 bases at V and 7 bases at J; junction bases unmatched: 11. The CDR3 has 16 residues. Germline assignment: CDR1 SNHLY and CDR2 FYNNEI. The whole variable domain, filled in from reference TRBV2 and TRBJ1-5, reads EPEVTQTPSHQVTQMGQEVILRCVPISNHLYFYWYRQILGQKVEFLVSFYNNEISEKSEIFDDQFSVERPDGSNFTLKIRSTKLEDSAMYFCASSYSGTGAPQPQHFGDGTRLSIL.